This TCR beta chain was identified during a study of shared clonotypes between healthy human individuals. Across the study: A donor's plate count was three for CD4 naive and three for CD4 memory; CD8 naive had two and CD8 memory one.

A word on this clone: Its matching antigen is unknown.

Trimming removed 0 bases from V and 4 bases from J, with 10 bases in between. Germline V CDR1 and CDR2: MNHEY, SVGAGI. This CDR3 spans 14 amino acids. Overall study findings and caveats: Several donors showed sharing of approximately 5% of naive CD4 clonotypes. Expectations were that clonotype sharing among donors would be affected by sequencing depth. Sampling used blood alone; tissue repertoires probably differ.

This table comes from immunoSEQ multiplex PCR, and its TCRdb copy is limited to in-frame clones, with some not included. The sample shows millions of clones, around 94% of them seen only once. The J gene is TRBJ2-7, the V gene TRBV6-5; no definite D call. Sequences were obtained from naive CD4+ T cells sorted from blood. Subset of the sample: CD45RA+ positively selected. The clonotype was recovered from a man in his late teens or twenties in good health. The CDR3 bases are TGTGCCAGCAGTTACTCACTCGGGCCGTACGAGCAGTACTTC. It specifies CASSYSLGPYEQYF.